The T cell receptor beta chain described here comes from a study of T cells in Graves' hyperthyroidism and ophthalmopathy. The study, taken as a whole, reports: In the analysis, a 13 V-J model separated ophthalmopathy from stable hyperthyroidism.

Patients were aged 18 to 65, had disease duration under 2 months, and had newly diagnosed hyperthyroidism. Patients having uncontrolled infection, another autoimmune disease, pregnancy or lactation were not included. Germline CDR1 reads MGHDK; CDR2 reads SYGVNS. The CDR3 has 14 residues. J lost 3 bases, V lost 9 bases, and 8 bases had no gene match. Points on this clonotype: Antigen unknown.

TCR beta CDR3 region amplification was performed from RNA transcripts. HTBI primers were employed in a first-round RT-PCR of the TCR CDR3. One entry per CDR3 protein, called by TCRdb with MiXCR from the multiplex PCR reads. This sample yields some 600,000 distinct CDR3 sequences, of which 40% to 55% are seen a single time; just over 8% belongs to the top ten. What was sequenced was peripheral blood or thyroid tissue (not recorded which). The clonotype originates from a woman aged 18-29 years with Graves' hyperthyroidism. The chain uses TRBV25-1 and TRBJ2-7, with 10 bases lining up with TRBD2. The DNA for the CDR3 is TGTGCCAGACCTTCCGGGACTAGCGTCTACGAGCAGTACTTC. Translated: CARPSGTSVYEQYF.